The rows below give T cell receptor beta chains drawn from one sample of a study of T cell responses to AZD1222 COVID-19 vaccine. The repertoire was sequenced with immunoSEQ multiplex PCR; TCRdb's copy has only in-frame clones and lacks some. The repertoire consists of 120,000 to 150,000 clones, with approximately 89% occurring once and the leading ten covering roughly 1.5%. Sequenced here: peripheral blood, sampled 28 days after the second AZD1222 dose. These TCRs come from an adult who received the AZD1222 COVID-19 vaccine. CDR3s include the opening cysteine and the closing phenylalanine or tryptophan. Each record gives: D gene, J gene, clone size, V gene, CDR3 DNA, CDR3 protein. The D gene is left open where the match is weak. Size tells how often a clone was seen (once, few, many) or the class of an expanded clone, and some rows leave it out.

. TRBJ1-6 . TRBV6-5 TGTGCCAGCAGTTACACGGCCGGGAGTTGGGGACTCCACTTT CASSYTAGSWGLHF
. TRBJ2-1 . TRBV11-2 TGTGCCAGCAGCTTAGAATCGGTGAGCTCCTACAATGAGCAGTTCTTC CASSLESVSSYNEQFF
. TRBJ2-2 . TRBV29-1 TGCAGCGTTGTAAATTTCCAACTAAGGGGACCCGCGAACACCGGGGAGCTGTTTTTT CSVVNFQLRGPANTGELFF
. TRBJ1-1 . TRBV2 TGTGCCAGCAGTAACACGAACACTGAAGCTTTCTTT CASSNTNTEAFF
. TRBJ1-5 . TRBV4-2 TGTGCCAGCAGCCAAGTGTCATCGGCAAGCAATCAGCCCCAGCATTTT CASSQVSSASNQPQHF
. TRBJ1-1 . TRBV5-1 TGCGCCAGCAGCTTGGGGGACGGGAGTGTGACTGAAGCTTTCTTT CASSLGDGSVTEAFF
. TRBJ1-1 . TRBV5-4 TGTGCCAGCAGCTTGAAGGGGCCGGCTGAAGCTTTCTTT CASSLKGPAEAFF
. TRBJ2-7 . TRBV19 TGTGCCAGTCGTGGGGGGGCTTACGAGCAGTACTTC CASRGGAYEQYF
. TRBJ2-1 . TRBV19 TGTGCCAGTAGTTTCTCCGGGACGGGTGTCTACAATGAGCAGTTCTTC CASSFSGTGVYNEQFF
. TRBJ1-2 . TRBV6-1 TGTGCCAGCAGTGAATTTACAGGACCTAACTATGGCTACACCTTC CASSEFTGPNYGYTF
TRBD1 TRBJ2-5 . TRBV6-2/TRBV6-3 TGTGCCAGCAGTTACTCGGCACAGGGGGCAGAGACCCAGTACTTC CASSYSAQGAETQYF
. TRBJ1-5 . TRBV4-3 TGCGCCAGCAGCCAAGAATTTATGGTTAGTCAGCCCCAGCATTTT CASSQEFMVSQPQHF
TRBD2 TRBJ2-1 . TRBV5-1 TGCGCCAGCAGCTTGGGTCGTCTAGCGGGAGACTACAATGAGCAGTTCTTC CASSLGRLAGDYNEQFF
TRBD1 TRBJ2-1 few TRBV19 TGTGCCAGTAATCCCGACAGGGTTTCCTACAATGAGCAGTTCTTC CASNPDRVSYNEQFF
TRBD2 TRBJ2-5 . TRBV5-8 TGTGCCAGCAGCAACGGACTAGCGGGGATGCAAGAGACCCAGTACTTC CASSNGLAGMQETQYF
. TRBJ1-2 . TRBV5-1 TGCGCCAGCAGCCCCGGGGGGGACTATGGCTACACCTTC CASSPGGDYGYTF
TRBD2 TRBJ2-7 . TRBV5-1 TGCGCCAGCAGCTCCCGGGACTATTCCTACGAGCAGTACTTC CASSSRDYSYEQYF
. TRBJ2-7 . TRBV6-5 TGTGCCAGCAGCAACTCACGACAGTTAGAGCAGTACTTC CASSNSRQLEQYF
. TRBJ1-1 . TRBV19 TGTGCCAGTAGCGGAAACAGGGCTCCAAACACTGAAGCTTTCTTT CASSGNRAPNTEAFF
TRBD1 TRBJ1-2 . TRBV5-5 TGTGCCAGCAGCGCCCGCGACAGGGCCTCCTATGGCTACACCTTC CASSARDRASYGYTF
TRBD1 TRBJ1-2 . TRBV27 TGTGCCAGCAGACTCAGGGGGATGGGGTATGGCTACACCTTC CASRLRGMGYGYTF
. TRBJ1-1 . TRBV5-1 TGCGCCAGCAGAGATCAGGAAGGAACTGAAGCTTTCTTT CASRDQEGTEAFF
. TRBJ1-1 . TRBV15 TGTGCCACCAGCAGACGTCCTCCTGGGCGGACGAACACTGAAGCTTTCTTT CATSRRPPGRTNTEAFF
. TRBJ2-2 . TRBV21-1 TGTGCCAGCAGCGTCGGGCCCGGGGAGCTGTTTTTT CASSVGPGELFF
TRBD2 TRBJ2-7 . TRBV4-2 TGTGCCAGCAGCCAAGATCGAATTGTGGTAGCGGGATCCTACGAGCAGTACTTC CASSQDRIVVAGSYEQYF
TRBD1 TRBJ1-1 once TRBV5-4 TGTGCCAGCAGCTTGGTTTACGGGACAGCGGTTGGGAACACTGAAGCTTTCTTT CASSLVYGTAVGNTEAFF
. TRBJ2-7 . TRBV7-9 TGTGCCAGCAGCCTGACAGTCTACGAGCAGTACTTC CASSLTVYEQYF